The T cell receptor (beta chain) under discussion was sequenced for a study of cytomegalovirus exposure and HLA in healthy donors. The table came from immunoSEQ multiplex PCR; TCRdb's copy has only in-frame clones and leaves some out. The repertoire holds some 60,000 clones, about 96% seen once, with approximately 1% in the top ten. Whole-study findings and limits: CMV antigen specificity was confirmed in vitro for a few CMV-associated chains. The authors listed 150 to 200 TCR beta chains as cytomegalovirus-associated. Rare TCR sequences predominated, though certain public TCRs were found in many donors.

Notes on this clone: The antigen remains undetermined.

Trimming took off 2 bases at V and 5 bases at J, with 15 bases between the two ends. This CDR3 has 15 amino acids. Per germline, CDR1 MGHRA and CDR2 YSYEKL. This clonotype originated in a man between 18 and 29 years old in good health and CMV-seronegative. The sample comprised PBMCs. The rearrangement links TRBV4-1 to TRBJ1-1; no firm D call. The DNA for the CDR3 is TGCGCCAGCAGCCAACATCCAGGAGGGATTACTGAAGCTTTCTTT. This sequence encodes CASSQHPGGITEAFF.